The 30 T cell receptor beta chains listed next were all sequenced from one sample in a study of cytomegalovirus exposure and HLA in healthy donors. The PCR ran on 60 Vbeta and 13 Jbeta primers. The repertoire was sequenced with immunoSEQ multiplex PCR; TCRdb's copy has only in-frame clones and lacks some. The top ten hold about 0.37% of the sample, which has 150,000 to 200,000 clones, 80% to 85% seen once. Sequences were obtained from PBMCs. Receptor source: a boy aged 2 to 9 in good health and CMV-seronegative.

A single count supports this clone. The rearrangement uses TRBV2 and TRBJ2-7, with TRBD1 matching over 8 bases. Germline values: CDR1 SNHLY, CDR2 FYNNEI. This CDR3 has 15 residues. V lost 5 bases and J lost 0; bases outside the gene matches: 6. CDR3 in amino acids: CASSPQGDASYEQYF. The CDR3, as DNA: TGTGCCAGCAGTCCACAGGGGGACGCCTCCTACGAGCAGTACTTC. Combining the CDR3 with reference TRBV2 and TRBJ2-7 gives the whole variable domain EPEVTQTPSHQVTQMGQEVILRCVPISNHLYFYWYRQILGQKVEFLVSFYNNEISEKSEIFDDQFSVERPDGSNFTLKIRSTKLEDSAMYFCASSPQGDASYEQYFGPGTRLTVT.

The V and J genes are TRBV9 and TRBJ1-5; 7 bases line up with TRBD1. There are 16 residues in the CDR3. V dropped 3 bases and J dropped 2; count of bases not matched to a gene: 8. Germline-derived CDR1 and CDR2 are SGDLS and YYNGEE. In DNA form, the CDR3 reads TGTGCCAGCAGCGCCGGGGGGGGGACAGGCAATCAGCCCCAGCATTTT. Its protein product is CASSAGGGTGNQPQHF.

J is TRBJ1-3 and V is TRBV10-3; 8 bases match TRBD1. The germline CDR1 and CDR2 sequences are ENHRY and SYGVKD. The CDR3 has 15 amino acids. The V gene end was trimmed by 10 bases and the J gene end by 3 bases; junction bases not matched to a gene: 11. The CDR3 here is CASTQTGANGNTIYF. The CDR3 DNA reads as TGTGCCAGCACCCAGACAGGGGCGAATGGAAACACCATATATTTT.

The chain joins TRBV13 to TRBJ2-7; weak D call: TRBD2 (5 bases). V was clipped by 5 bases and J by 2 bases, with 13 bases between them. The CDR3 totals 14 residues. Germline values: CDR1 PRHDT, CDR2 FYEKMQ (reference sequence). CDR3 coding DNA: TGTGCCAGCAGCCCGGACTTTGGAGCCTACGAGCAGTACTTC. The encoded protein is CASSPDFGAYEQYF. The whole variable domain, remainder taken from reference TRBV13 and TRBJ2-7, is AAGVIQSPRHLIKEKRETATLKCYPIPRHDTVYWYQQGPGQDPQFLISFYEKMQSDKGSIPDRFSAQQFSDYHSELNMSSLELGDSALYFCASSPDFGAYEQYFGPGTRLTVT.

The rearrangement joins TRBV2 to TRBJ1-4, with D perhaps TRBD1 (6 bases). The V end lost 10 bases, the J end lost 0 bases, and 15 bases lay between the germline ends. This CDR3 spans 15 amino acids. CDR1 is SNHLY and CDR2 is FYNNEI in the germline V gene. CDR3 sequence: CATGQMSSTNEKLFF. CDR3 in DNA: TGTGCCACAGGACAGATGAGTTCAACTAATGAAAAACTGTTTTTT.

This CDR3 is CASTPGLAVSYNEQFF. The CDR3, as DNA: TGTGCCAGCACTCCCGGACTAGCGGTCTCCTACAATGAGCAGTTCTTC. The chain combines TRBV27 with TRBJ2-1; 10 nucleotides align to TRBD2. V lost 7 bases to trimming and J lost 0 bases; unmatched junction nucleotides: 6. Germline lookup yields CDR1 MNHEY and CDR2 SMNVEV (reference sequence). The CDR3 sequence is 16 residues long.

CDR3 sequence reads: CASSLARGGTGFINEQFF. The DNA of the CDR3 is TGTGCCAGCAGCTTAGCCCGAGGTGGGACAGGGTTCATCAATGAGCAGTTCTTC. This chain links TRBV7-6 with TRBJ2-1; the match to TRBD1 covers 9 bases. V shed 0 bases and J 6 bases; nucleotides not matched to a gene: 12. CDR3 size: 18 residues. In germline, CDR1 is SGHVS, CDR2 FNYEAQ.

This chain joins TRBV2 and TRBJ1-2; D gene ambiguous. CDR1 SNHLY and CDR2 FYNNEI come from the germline V gene. Between the trimmed V and J ends, which lost 6 bases and 1 base, there was a span of 15 bases. The length of the CDR3 is 15 residues. For the CDR3, the DNA is TGTGCCAGCAGGGCCTCCGGGATTAATAACTATGGCTACACCTTC. Translating gives CASRASGINNYGYTF. The complete variable domain, with remaining parts taken from reference TRBV2 and TRBJ1-2, reads EPEVTQTPSHQVTQMGQEVILRCVPISNHLYFYWYRQILGQKVEFLVSFYNNEISEKSEIFDDQFSVERPDGSNFTLKIRSTKLEDSAMYFCASRASGINNYGYTFGSGTRLTVV.

The chain recombines TRBV6-1 with TRBJ1-3, with D unresolved. With 3 bases removed from V and 2 bases from J, the gap between germline ends came to 11 bases. This CDR3 is 15 amino acids long. The germline V gene encodes CDR1 MNHNS and CDR2 SASEGT. In DNA, the CDR3 is TGTGCCAGCAGTGACCCGGGATTAGCTGGAAACACCATATATTTT. Translation: CASSDPGLAGNTIYF.

V usage is TRBV11-2 and J usage is TRBJ1-1; TRBD1 is a possible D gene (5 bases). Per the germline V gene, CDR1 is SGHAT and CDR2 is FQNNGV. The CDR3 covers 13 residues. Trimming stripped 1 base from V and 4 bases from J, with 7 bases between. CDR3 in DNA: TGTGCCAGCAGCTTAGGGGGCTTCACTGAAGCTTTCTTT. As protein: CASSLGGFTEAFF.

The chain is built from TRBV5-1 and TRBJ2-2; no clear D. Germline CDR1 and CDR2: SGHRS and YFSETQ. The CDR3 has 15 amino acids. V lost 0 bases to trimming and J lost 0 bases, with 6 bases between them. CDR3: CASSLGLANTGELFF. CDR3 nucleotide sequence: TGCGCCAGCAGCTTGGGTCTAGCGAACACCGGGGAGCTGTTTTTT.

The chain couples TRBV27 to TRBJ2-2; D gene uncertain. The CDR3 loop spans 13 amino acids. V dropped 5 bases and J dropped 6 bases, with 10 bases sitting between them. The germline V gene encodes CDR1 MNHEY and CDR2 SMNVEV (reference sequence). Written as DNA, the CDR3 is TGTGCCAGCAGTACCTTTCGGGCCGGGGAGCTGTTTTTT. It is translated as CASSTFRAGELFF.

J is TRBJ2-1 and V is TRBV15; a weak D match, TRBD1 (6 bases). Trimming removed 0 bases at V and 12 bases at J, with 9 bases between. The germline gives CDR1 LNHNV, CDR2 YYDKDF (reference sequence). The CDR3 is 12 amino acids. The CDR3 sequence: CATSREWGRQFF. The CDR3 DNA reads TGTGCCACCAGCAGAGAATGGGGGCGGCAGTTCTTC.

This clone was seen only once. This chain connects TRBV27 to TRBJ2-7; 7 nucleotides match TRBD1. CDR3 size: 15 residues. Germline CDR1 MNHEY, CDR2 SMNVEV (reference sequence). Trimming took 6 bases from V and 3 from J; bases not matched to a gene: 11. CDR3 amino acids: CASSLTLDRSYEQYF. The DNA of the CDR3 is TGTGCCAGCAGCCTCACCCTGGACAGGAGCTACGAGCAGTACTTC.

This clone was recorded a few times. In DNA, the CDR3 is TGTGCCAGCAGTGACTCGTTTGGGGCGCGGGATGAAGCTTTCTTT. It encodes CASSDSFGARDEAFF. The chain combines TRBV6-4 with TRBJ1-1, with a weak D call TRBD1 (5 bases). This CDR3 region has 15 residues. Germline lookup yields CDR1 MRHNA and CDR2 SNTAGT. With 0 bases removed from V and 7 bases from J, the gap between germline ends came to 15 bases.

This chain links TRBV18 with TRBJ2-7, with TRBD1 matching 9 bases. The CDR3 has 15 amino acids. Germline V gene sequence: CDR1 KGHSH, CDR2 LQKENI. The trim removed 3 bases at V and 1 base at J, leaving 4 bases unmatched. CDR3 bases: TGTGCCAGCTCACCGAGGACAGGGGCTTCCTACGAGCAGTACTTC. Amino acid sequence: CASSPRTGASYEQYF.

This clone was detected a few times. The chain is built from TRBV6-6 and TRBJ1-5, with 8 bases fitting TRBD1. The CDR3 contains 14 residues. V gave up 5 bases and J gave up 4 bases; unmatched junction bases: 4. Germline CDR1 and CDR2: MNHNY and SVGAGI (reference sequence). The CDR3 sequence is CASSPRTGNQPQHF. CDR3 bases: TGTGCCAGCAGTCCTCGGACAGGGAATCAGCCCCAGCATTTT.

This clone was counted a single time. This chain links TRBV5-1 with TRBJ2-1, with TRBD2 identical over 9 bases. The V gene end was trimmed by 3 bases and the J gene end by 1 base; junction bases not matched to a gene: 8. CDR1 SGHRS and CDR2 YFSETQ come from the germline V gene. The CDR3 consists of 17 residues. The CDR3 coding sequence is TGCGCCAGCAGCTCGAAGCGGGAGGCACTGTCCTACAATGAGCAGTTCTTC. Translation gives CASSSKREALSYNEQFF.

The chain is built from TRBV6-5 and TRBJ1-4; the match to TRBD1 covers 7 bases. This CDR3 region has 14 residues. The V gene's germline CDR1 is MNHEY and CDR2 SVGAGI. Trimming removed 6 bases from V and 6 bases from J; junction bases left unmatched: 7. CDR3 residues: CASRGTVEDEKLFF. DNA for the CDR3: TGTGCCAGCAGGGGGACAGTTGAGGATGAAAAACTGTTTTTT.

This chain connects TRBV29-1 to TRBJ1-1; D not certain. The CDR3 runs 12 residues. Trimming took 7 bases from V and 0 from J, leaving 9 bases between them. Germline V lookup: CDR1 SQVTM, CDR2 ANQGSEA. Written as DNA, the CDR3 is TGCAGCGGAGGAGGATTGAACACTGAAGCTTTCTTT. Its protein is CSGGGLNTEAFF.

V and J are TRBV5-4 and TRBJ1-2; the match to TRBD1 covers 8 bases. V lost 0 bases and J lost 4; bases outside the gene matches: 5. The CDR3 runs to 15 residues. From germline, CDR1 is SGHNT and CDR2 YYREEE (reference sequence). The CDR3 coding sequence is TGTGCCAGCAGCTTGGGGCAGGGGGCGGGCTATGGCTACACCTTC. Encoded protein: CASSLGQGAGYGYTF.

The chain links TRBV7-9 to TRBJ2-1; 13 positions match TRBD2. Germline values: CDR1 SEHNR, CDR2 FQNEAQ (reference sequence). After removal of 10 bases from V and 7 bases from J, the junction contained 13 bases not matched to a gene. The CDR3 runs 16 residues. The CDR3 here is CAIWTSGRKWANEQFF. The CDR3 nucleotides are TGTGCCATATGGACTAGCGGGAGAAAATGGGCGAATGAGCAGTTCTTC.

The table lists this clone with a few counts. CDR3 protein: CASSIKEWVLKGEKLFF. The CDR3 nucleotides are TGTGCCAGTAGTATAAAGGAGTGGGTTTTGAAAGGTGAAAAACTGTTTTTT. The rearrangement joins TRBV19 to TRBJ1-4; the D is unclear. In germline, CDR1 is LNHDA, CDR2 SQIVND (reference sequence). The CDR3 is made up of 17 amino acids. V lost 2 bases to trimming and J lost 7 bases, with 20 bases between them.

The J gene is TRBJ2-2, the V gene TRBV5-4; tentatively, D is TRBD1 (7 bases). V was pared by 0 bases and J by 6 bases, with 15 bases between. The CDR3 is made up of 16 amino acids. Germline lookup yields CDR1 SGHNT and CDR2 YYREEE (reference sequence). CDR3 loop: CASSLARRGDAGELFF. The CDR3 coding sequence is TGTGCCAGCAGCTTGGCACGCAGGGGGGACGCCGGGGAGCTGTTTTTT.

V gene TRBV18 combines with J gene TRBJ1-5; possible D gene TRBD1, 6 bases. The CDR3 covers 14 residues. Trimming left V 6 bases short and J 4 bases short, with 13 bases between. Germline-derived CDR1 and CDR2 are KGHSH and LQKENI. The CDR3 nucleotides read TGTGCCAGCTCGGACAGTCATCCAAATCAGCCCCAGCATTTT. Amino acid sequence: CASSDSHPNQPQHF.

The genes are TRBV2 and TRBJ2-1, with 11 bases matching TRBD2. The ends lost 5 bases at V and 4 bases at J; junction bases unmatched: 4. The CDR3 loop spans 15 amino acids. In germline, CDR1 is SNHLY, CDR2 FYNNEI. The CDR3 nucleotides are TGTGCCAGCAGTTCCGGGACTAGCGGATACAATGAGCAGTTCTTC. Its protein is CASSSGTSGYNEQFF.

This chain connects TRBV30 to TRBJ1-1, with a weak D call TRBD1 (6 bases). CDR3 length: 14 amino acids. V dropped 7 bases and J dropped 1 base, with 16 bases sitting between them. CDR1 GTSNPN and CDR2 SVGIG come from the germline V gene (reference sequence). CDR3 bases: TGTGCCTTGACAGAGGGGGTGACGAACACTGAAGCTTTCTTT. Residues: CALTEGVTNTEAFF.

The V call is TRBV11-2, the J call TRBJ2-1, with TRBD1 matching over 9 bases. The CDR3 is 13 residues long. J was trimmed by 5 bases and V by 10 bases; bases with no gene match: 6. CDR1 and CDR2 (germline): SGHAT, FQNNGV. CDR3 nucleotide sequence: TGTGCCACCCGACAGGGGGGAGACAATGAGCAGTTCTTC. It specifies CATRQGGDNEQFF.

The chain recombines TRBV7-2 with TRBJ1-2; D is possibly TRBD1 (5 bases). V shed 5 bases and J shed 7 bases, with 17 bases lying between them. This CDR3 contains 14 residues. Germline V gives CDR1 SGHTA, CDR2 FQGNSA. The CDR3 coding sequence is TGTGCCAGCAGCCCCCAAGGGGAGGGATCTGGCTACACCTTC. This encodes CASSPQGEGSGYTF. The complete variable domain, with remaining parts taken from reference TRBV7-2 and TRBJ1-2, reads GAGVSQSPSNKVTEKGKDVELRCDPISGHTALYWYRQSLGQGLEFLIYFQGNSAPDKSGLPSDRFSAERTGGSVSTLTIQRTQQEDSAVYLCASSPQGEGSGYTFGSGTRLTVV.

This chain links TRBV5-1 with TRBJ1-4; D is undetermined. Trimming removed 0 bases from V and 0 bases from J, with 3 bases in between. In germline, CDR1 is SGHRS, CDR2 YFSETQ. The CDR3 is made up of 14 amino acids. The DNA for the CDR3 is TGCGCCAGCAGCTTGGGTACAACTAATGAAAAACTGTTTTTT. Translated: CASSLGTTNEKLFF.